This entry features one TCR beta chain sequence. Sequencing used immunoSEQ multiplex PCR; TCRdb keeps in-frame clones, though not all of them. The sample gives approximately 50,000 clones, around 92% of which show up once; around 1% is in the top ten. The source of the sample is a study of memory CD8 T cells in hepatitis C reinfection. The CDR3 is made up of 15 amino acids. The V gene's germline CDR1 is SNHLY and CDR2 FYNNEI. J lost 6 bases, V lost 2 bases, and 7 bases had no gene match. Time point meaning: pre-reinfection, 55 to 20 weeks before reinfection detection. Sorted cells were sequenced directly ex vivo without any in vitro expansion.

The chain uses TRBV2 and TRBJ2-1; TRBD1 aligns across 7 bases. Sequenced: naive CD8+ T cells sorted from blood. The receptor's source is a man between 18 and 29 years old with hepatitis C virus infection. Here the CDR3 reads CASSERGGRFNEQFF. The DNA of the CDR3 is TGTGCCAGCAGTGAAAGAGGGGGCCGGTTCAATGAGCAGTTCTTC.